This is a list of T cell receptor beta chains from one sample in a study of T cell responses to AZD1222 COVID-19 vaccine. The protocol was immunoSEQ multiplex PCR, while the TCRdb copy is restricted to in-frame clones and leaves out a portion. The data show approximately 70,000 clones, about four fifths seen once. The starting material was peripheral blood, obtained on day 0 of AZD1222 vaccination. The receptors were sampled from an adult in good health. Each CDR3 is given with its conserved first and last residue. The D gene is left open where the match is weak. Only part of the rows carry a size: once, few, many, or a class if the clone is expanded.

J gene | D gene | V gene | clone size | CDR3 protein | CDR3 DNA
TRBJ1-2 | TRBD1 | TRBV9 | - | CASSVGTDLYGYTF | TGTGCCAGCAGCGTCGGGACAGACTTATATGGCTACACCTTC
TRBJ1-5 | - | TRBV5-1 | - | CASSSSGGNQPQHF | TGCGCCAGCAGTTCCTCGGGTGGCAATCAGCCCCAGCATTTT
TRBJ2-7 | - | TRBV5-1 | - | CASSWTSNNEQYF | TGCGCCAGCAGCTGGACTTCAAATAACGAGCAGTACTTC
TRBJ2-7 | TRBD1 | TRBV7-2 | - | CASSLDRGGYEQYF | TGTGCCAGCAGCTTGGACAGGGGTGGCTACGAGCAGTACTTC
TRBJ1-1 | - | TRBV7-6 | - | CASSQGNTEAFF | TGTGCCAGCTCCCAGGGGAACACTGAAGCTTTCTTT
TRBJ2-1 | - | TRBV7-9 | few | CASSPRLDSYNEQFF | TGTGCCAGCAGCCCCCGACTCGACAGCTACAATGAGCAGTTCTTC
TRBJ2-5 | TRBD2 | TRBV5-1 | - | CASRTARGTQETQYF | TGCGCCAGCAGGACAGCGCGGGGGACCCAAGAGACCCAGTACTTC
TRBJ2-3 | - | TRBV7-3 | - | CASSSLQGDTQYF | TGTGCCAGCAGCTCGCTTCAGGGGGATACGCAGTATTTT
TRBJ1-1 | TRBD1 | TRBV5-1 | - | CASSPRDRGQDEAFF | TGCGCCAGCAGCCCCCGGGACAGGGGGCAGGATGAAGCTTTCTTT
TRBJ2-7 | TRBD1 | TRBV11-3 | - | CASSLGPGQGSYEQYF | TGTGCCAGCAGCTTAGGTCCGGGACAGGGGTCCTACGAGCAGTACTTC
TRBJ2-5 | - | TRBV6-5 | few | CASSYSDFPIQETQYF | TGTGCCAGCAGTTACTCTGACTTTCCGATTCAAGAGACCCAGTACTTC
TRBJ2-7 | - | TRBV19 | - | CASSMGGREQYF | TGTGCCAGTAGTATGGGGGGGCGCGAGCAGTACTTC
TRBJ2-7 | TRBD1 | TRBV11-3 | - | CASSPRTGTSYEQYF | TGTGCCAGCAGCCCGCGGACAGGGACCTCCTACGAGCAGTACTTC
TRBJ2-1 | - | TRBV7-3 | - | CASSFGGDEQFF | TGTGCCAGCAGCTTCGGTGGGGATGAGCAGTTCTTC